Below, 13 T cell receptor beta chains from the same sample are listed, as sequenced in a study of blood T cells in healthy people across ages (dated by TCRdb to about 2015). Libraries were built with 5' RACE. TCRdb records Illumina HiSeq 2500 as the sequencer. A second PCR of roughly 7 to 12 cycles was run with a J-beta primer mix and a sample-barcoded 5' primer. The public reads were reanalyzed by TCRdb: fastp trimming at Q25, MiXCR alignment, in-frame beta chains only. CDR3 protein duplicates are merged, each entry listing the most common genes and DNA. The sample includes around 850,000 distinct CDR3 sequences, with 35% to 40% observed a single time. The top ten clonotypes cover roughly 13% of the sample. Sequencing input: blood. The receptors come from a man younger than 30 in good health.

There are a few counts of this clonotype. The V call is TRBV11-2, the J call TRBJ1-4; 8 bases map to TRBD1. The germline V gene has CDR1 SGHAT and CDR2 FQNNGV. The CDR3 loop spans 15 amino acids. Unmatched junction bases numbered 8, after V lost 6 bases and J lost 5 bases. The CDR3, as DNA: TGTGCCAGCAGACCGATCAGGGGGCGAAATGAAAAACTGTTTTTT. Its protein product is CASRPIRGRNEKLFF.

With regard to this clonotype: This may be a read error, as it is one base from a much larger clone. The CDR3 coding sequence is TGTGCCAGCAGCCAAGTTGACGGGGGTACGCAAGATATGCAGTATTTT. This encodes CASSQVDGGTQDMQYF. The chain joins TRBV4-2 to TRBJ2-3, with D perhaps matching TRBD2 (6 bases). The germline CDR1 and CDR2 sequences are LGHNA and YNFKEQ. The CDR3 runs to 16 residues.

J is TRBJ2-1 and V is TRBV12-3 or TRBV12-4; possible D gene TRBD1, 5 bases. TRBJ2-7 matches the DNA end more closely, so the J call is doubtful. This CDR3 has 12 amino acids. DNA of the CDR3: TGTGCCAGCAGTCCATCCCTAGGGGTGCAGTACTTC. Its translation: CASSPSLGVQYF.

This clonotype was observed a handful of times. The chain has TRBV6-2 or TRBV6-3 and TRBJ2-5; no firm D call. Germline V lookup: CDR1 MNHEY, CDR2 SVGEGT. The CDR3 extends over 14 amino acids. Trimming cost V 6 bases and J 2 bases, with 13 bases left between them. The CDR3 sequence is CASSPRSRQETQYF. The CDR3 nucleotides read TGTGCCAGCAGCCCACGATCGCGGCAAGAGACCCAGTACTTC.

As to this clonotype: One junction end disagrees with the germline gene, perhaps due to a read error. The chain couples TRBV9 to TRBJ2-3; 9 bases agree with TRBD2. This CDR3 is built from 19 residues. Germline loops: CDR1 SGDLS, CDR2 YYNGEE. CDR3 DNA sequence: TGTGTCAGCAGCGTAGAGGCTAGCGGGGTAACCGCTAGCACAGATACGCAGTATTTT. It specifies CVSSVEASGVTASTDTQYF.

This clonotype was seen at least ten times. The chain employs TRBV6-2 or TRBV6-3 and TRBJ1-2, with TRBD1 as a possible D gene (5 bases). Germline CDR1 and CDR2: MNHEY and SVGEGT. Trimming took off 0 bases at V and 0 bases at J, with 8 bases between the two ends. The CDR3 contains 15 residues. CDR3 sequence (DNA): TGTGCCAGCAGTTACTCACAGACAGCTAACTATGGCTACACCTTC. Residues: CASSYSQTANYGYTF.

As for this clonotype: This may be a read error: a much more frequent sequence differs by one nucleotide. It is unclear where the CDR3 begins or ends on the DNA, so no DNA is shown, and the CDR3 is as TCRdb lists it. V is TRBV20-1 and J is TRBJ1-5. Germline V gene lookup returns CDR1 DFQATT and CDR2 SNEGSKA (reference sequence). The CDR3 length is 15 residues, termini included. The chain's CDR3 is CSARWVGMGNQPLHF.

Details on this clonotype: Given a much more abundant clone one base away, this may be a read error. The CDR3 spells CASSWVGGSSYNEQYF. CDR3 nucleotide sequence: TGCGCCAGCAGCTGGGTAGGGGGGAGCTCCTACAATGAGCAGTACTTC. The chain has TRBV5-1 and TRBJ2-1; D is tentatively TRBD1 or TRBD2 (6 bases each). The J call is uncertain, as TRBJ2-7 better fits the DNA end. CDR1 SGHRS and CDR2 YFSETQ come from the germline V gene. The CDR3 is 16 residues long.

The chain links TRBV6-5 to TRBJ1-4; D not resolved. Germline CDR1 and CDR2: MNHEY and SVGAGI. The CDR3 spans 15 residues. The V end was cut by 5 bases, the J end by 4 bases, with 14 bases between. The CDR3 DNA reads TGTGCCAGCAGTCGTGTCGTGACGGATAATGAAAAACTGTTTTTT. Protein: CASSRVVTDNEKLFF.

This rearrangement joins TRBV5-4 to TRBJ2-3, with TRBD2 matching 8 bases. CDR1 and CDR2 (germline): SGHNT, YYREEE (reference sequence). The CDR3 runs to 13 residues. The trim removed 9 bases at V and 5 bases at J, leaving 8 bases unmatched. The CDR3 DNA sequence: TGTGCCACCGGACTAGCAGCGGTAGATACGCAGTATTTT. Translation: CATGLAAVDTQYF.

The rearrangement uses TRBV4-2 and TRBJ2-4, with TRBD1 matching over 8 bases. This CDR3 spans 18 amino acids. V shed 4 bases, J shed 13 bases, and the junction held 24 bases outside the gene matches. Germline-derived CDR1 and CDR2 are LGHNA and YNFKEQ. CDR3 bases: TGTGCCAGCAGCCGGTCACAGGGGGACCCCTCCTCGACGTGGGAGCAGTACTTC. Protein: CASSRSQGDPSSTWEQYF.

A few counts support this clonotype. This chain connects TRBV2 to TRBJ2-1, with D unclear. Germline V gene data show CDR1 as SNHLY and CDR2 as FYNNEI. This CDR3 contains 14 residues. Trimming stripped 1 base from V and 5 bases from J, with 9 bases between. DNA for the CDR3: TGTGCCAGCAGTGAAGGTCTGCAGAACAATGAGCAGTTCTTC. Encoded protein: CASSEGLQNNEQFF.

This clonotype was detected only a few times. This sequence joins TRBV5-1 and TRBJ2-3; D is unclear. Germline CDR1 reads SGHRS; CDR2 reads YFSETQ. V lost 2 bases and J lost 2, with 9 bases in between. This CDR3 has 14 amino acids. The CDR3 region is CASSFSAPTDTQYF. CDR3 in DNA: TGCGCCAGCAGCTTTTCGGCTCCCACAGATACGCAGTATTTT.